One sample yielded the 13 T cell receptor beta chains listed below, sequenced in a study of OX40 agonist ivuxolimab in advanced cancers. Assay: immunoSEQ multiplex PCR; the TCRdb copy retains only in-frame clones and omits some. Altogether 50,000 to 70,000 clones are present, 93% being singletons, with the ten largest covering 15% to 20%. Material: CD4+ or CD8+ T cells sorted from blood, obtained in a trial of the OX40 agonist ivuxolimab. The receptors were gathered from an adult with an advanced solid tumor such as melanoma, head and neck, liver or kidney cancer.

The V and J genes are TRBV12-5 and TRBJ2-1; 10 nucleotides align to TRBD2. V trimming: 7 bases; J trimming: 2 bases; junction bases outside the gene matches: 20. CDR1 and CDR2 (germline): LGHNT, FRNRAP. This CDR3 is built from 20 residues. CDR3 coding DNA: TGTGCTAGTGCCTACCGCGGACTAGCGGCGCGGAGCTCTCCCTACAATGAGCAGTTCTTC. This sequence encodes CASAYRGLAARSSPYNEQFF.

The chain joins TRBV19 to TRBJ1-5; tentatively, D is TRBD1 (5 bases). Trimming took 7 bases from V and 0 from J, leaving 13 bases between them. The CDR3 is 15 amino acids. Germline values: CDR1 LNHDA, CDR2 SQIVND (reference sequence). CDR3 loop: CASNPTEHSNQPQHF. CDR3 coding DNA: TGTGCCAGTAACCCGACAGAACATAGCAATCAGCCCCAGCATTTT.

The J gene is TRBJ1-2, the V gene TRBV19; 9 bases are a match to TRBD1. V was clipped by 5 bases and J by 8 bases; unmatched bases: 6. From germline, CDR1 is LNHDA and CDR2 SQIVND (reference sequence). This CDR3 is built from 13 residues. The CDR3 nucleotides are TGTGCCAGTAGTGTGGGACAGGGAAGGGGCTACACCTTC. Translation: CASSVGQGRGYTF.

This clone was seen more than once but under ten times. V is TRBV20-1 and J is TRBJ1-1; D ambiguous. The CDR3 sequence is 10 residues long. Looked up from germline, CDR1 is DFQATT and CDR2 is SNEGSKA (reference sequence). Between the trimmed V and J ends, which lost 4 bases and 6 bases, there was a span of 6 bases. This CDR3 is CSATTPEAFF. CDR3 DNA: TGCAGTGCTACAACACCTGAAGCTTTCTTT.

This chain links TRBV4-3 with TRBJ2-1; perhaps TRBD2 as D (5 bases). Germline values: CDR1 LGHNA, CDR2 YSLEER. V lost 3 bases and J 8 bases, leaving 11 bases between the germline ends. The CDR3 spans 13 residues. The CDR3 sequence is CASSHRRGDEQFF. The CDR3 DNA follows: TGCGCCAGCAGCCACAGACGGGGTGATGAGCAGTTCTTC.

This chain links TRBV4-1 with TRBJ2-1, with 9 bases that match TRBD2. CDR1 is MGHRA and CDR2 is YSYEKL in the germline V gene. The V and J ends lost 4 bases and 7 bases, in that order; junction bases with no gene match: 2. CDR3 length: 13 amino acids. CDR3 nucleotides: TGCGCCAGCAGCCGAGGACTAGCGAATGAGCAGTTCTTC. Its translation: CASSRGLANEQFF.

The chain recombines TRBV28 with TRBJ2-7; D call uncertain. The CDR3 runs to 12 residues. With 6 bases removed from V and 3 bases from J, the gap between germline ends came to 9 bases. Per germline, CDR1 MDHEN and CDR2 SYDVKM. CDR3 sequence: CASRKGLYEQYF. The CDR3 coding sequence is TGTGCCAGCAGGAAAGGGCTCTACGAGCAGTACTTC.

The chain uses TRBV28 and TRBJ2-2, with unresolved D. CDR1 and CDR2 from the germline V gene are MDHEN and SYDVKM. With 2 bases removed from V and 1 base from J, the gap between germline ends came to 8 bases. This CDR3 spans 15 amino acids. The DNA for the CDR3 is TGTGCCAGCAGTTTAAACCAGTGGAACACCGGGGAGCTGTTTTTT. Translating gives CASSLNQWNTGELFF.

This chain joins TRBV7-7 and TRBJ2-7; possibly TRBD1 for D (5 bases). CDR1 and CDR2 from the germline V gene are SSHAT and FNYEAQ (reference sequence). The CDR3 loop spans 13 amino acids. Trimming left V 11 bases short and J 2 bases short, with 16 bases between. The CDR3 bases are TGTGCCGACCGAACAGGTTTGGCCTACGAGCAGTACTTC. Its translation is CADRTGLAYEQYF.

The chain links TRBV6-5 to TRBJ2-7; tentatively, D is TRBD1 (6 bases). V dropped 2 bases and J dropped 3 bases, with 17 bases sitting between them. There are 16 residues in the CDR3. Germline CDR1 and CDR2: MNHEY and SVGAGI. Here the CDR3 reads CASSYIGGDNIYEQYF. The CDR3 bases are TGTGCCAGCAGTTACATAGGGGGAGATAACATCTACGAGCAGTACTTC.

V gene TRBV19 combines with J gene TRBJ2-1, with D uncertain. This CDR3 contains 14 residues. Germline CDR1 is LNHDA and CDR2 is SQIVND (reference sequence). With 2 bases removed from V and 4 bases from J, the gap between germline ends came to 9 bases. CDR3 sequence reads: CASSIPGFYNEQFF. CDR3 nucleotides: TGTGCCAGTAGTATACCCGGGTTTTACAATGAGCAGTTCTTC.

V gene TRBV7-6 combines with J gene TRBJ2-1; the D gene is possibly TRBD2 (5 bases). The germline V gene has CDR1 SGHVS and CDR2 FNYEAQ. The V end lost 6 bases, the J end lost 8 bases, and 17 bases lay between the germline ends. This CDR3 is built from 14 residues. The CDR3 sequence is CASRPEGRGDEQFF. The CDR3 coding sequence is TGTGCCAGCAGACCCGAGGGCCGCGGAGATGAGCAGTTCTTC.

V and J are TRBV25-1 and TRBJ1-1, with no clear D. The ends were cut back, 5 bases at V and 8 bases at J, with 18 bases in the middle. The CDR3 extends over 14 amino acids. The germline V gene has CDR1 MGHDK and CDR2 SYGVNS. The CDR3 loop is CASSPTERLLEAFF. CDR3 bases: TGTGCCAGCAGTCCTACGGAAAGGCTGCTGGAAGCTTTCTTT.